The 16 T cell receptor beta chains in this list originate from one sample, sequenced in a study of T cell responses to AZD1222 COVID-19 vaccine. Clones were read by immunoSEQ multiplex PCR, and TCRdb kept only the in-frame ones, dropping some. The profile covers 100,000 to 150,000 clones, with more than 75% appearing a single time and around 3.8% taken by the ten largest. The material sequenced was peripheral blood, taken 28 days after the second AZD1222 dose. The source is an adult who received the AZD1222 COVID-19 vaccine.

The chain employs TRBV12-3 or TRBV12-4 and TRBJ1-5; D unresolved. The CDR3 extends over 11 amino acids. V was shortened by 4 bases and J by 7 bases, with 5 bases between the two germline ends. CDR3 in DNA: TGTGCCAGCAGTTCATCCCAGCCCCAGCATTTT. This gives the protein CASSSSQPQHF.

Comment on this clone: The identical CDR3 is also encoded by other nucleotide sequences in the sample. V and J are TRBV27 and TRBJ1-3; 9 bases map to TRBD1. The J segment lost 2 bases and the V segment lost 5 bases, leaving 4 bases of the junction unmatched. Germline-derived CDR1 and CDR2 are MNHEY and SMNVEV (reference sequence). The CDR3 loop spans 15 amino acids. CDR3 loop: CASSPRTGAGNTIYF. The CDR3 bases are TGTGCCAGCAGTCCCCGGACAGGGGCTGGAAACACCATATATTTT.

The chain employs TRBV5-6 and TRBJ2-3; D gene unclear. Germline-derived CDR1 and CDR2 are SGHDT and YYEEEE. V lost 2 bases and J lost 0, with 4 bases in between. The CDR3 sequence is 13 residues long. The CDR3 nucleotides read TGTGCCAGCAGCTTACAGAGCACAGATACGCAGTATTTT. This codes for CASSLQSTDTQYF.

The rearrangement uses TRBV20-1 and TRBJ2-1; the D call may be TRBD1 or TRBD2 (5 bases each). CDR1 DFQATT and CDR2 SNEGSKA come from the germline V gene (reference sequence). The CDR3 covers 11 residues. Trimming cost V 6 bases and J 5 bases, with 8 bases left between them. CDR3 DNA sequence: TGCAGTGCCCGGGACCACAATGAGCAGTTCTTC. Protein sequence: CSARDHNEQFF.

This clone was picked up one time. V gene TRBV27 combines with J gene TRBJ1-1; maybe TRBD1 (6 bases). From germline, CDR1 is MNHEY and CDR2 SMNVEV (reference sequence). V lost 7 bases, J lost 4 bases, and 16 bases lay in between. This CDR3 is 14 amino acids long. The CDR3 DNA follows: TGTGCCAGCACTAAACAGGGTTTCGGCACTGAAGCTTTCTTT. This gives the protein CASTKQGFGTEAFF.

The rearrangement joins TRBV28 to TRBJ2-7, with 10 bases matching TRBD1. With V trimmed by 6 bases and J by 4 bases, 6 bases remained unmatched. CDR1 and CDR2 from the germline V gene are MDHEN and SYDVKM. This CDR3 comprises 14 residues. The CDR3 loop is CASRGGQGIYEQYF. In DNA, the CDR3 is TGTGCCAGCAGGGGGGGACAGGGGATTTACGAGCAGTACTTC.

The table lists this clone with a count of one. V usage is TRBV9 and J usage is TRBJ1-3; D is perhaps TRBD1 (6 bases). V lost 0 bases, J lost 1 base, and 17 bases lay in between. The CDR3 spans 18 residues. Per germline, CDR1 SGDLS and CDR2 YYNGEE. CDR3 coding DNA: TGTGCCAGCAGCGTAGGCGGGGGGGGCGGAATTTCTGGAAACACCATATATTTT. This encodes CASSVGGGGGISGNTIYF.

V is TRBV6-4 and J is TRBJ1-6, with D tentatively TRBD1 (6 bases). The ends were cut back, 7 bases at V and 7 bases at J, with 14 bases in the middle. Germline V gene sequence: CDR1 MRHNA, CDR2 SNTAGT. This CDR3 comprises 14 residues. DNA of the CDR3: TGTGCCAGCAACAGGGATGTGGGAAATTCACCCCTCCACTTT. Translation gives CASNRDVGNSPLHF.

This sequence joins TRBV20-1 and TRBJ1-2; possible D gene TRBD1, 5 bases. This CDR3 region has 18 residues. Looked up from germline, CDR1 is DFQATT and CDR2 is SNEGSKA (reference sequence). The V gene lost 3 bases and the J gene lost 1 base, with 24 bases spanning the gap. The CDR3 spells CSASVVGGDELGNYGYTF. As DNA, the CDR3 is TGCAGTGCTAGTGTTGTGGGGGGGGACGAGCTTGGTAACTATGGCTACACCTTC.

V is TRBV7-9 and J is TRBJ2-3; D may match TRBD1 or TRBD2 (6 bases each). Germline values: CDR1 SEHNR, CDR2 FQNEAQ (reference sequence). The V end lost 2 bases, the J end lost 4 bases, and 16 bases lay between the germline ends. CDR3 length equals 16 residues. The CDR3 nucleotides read TGTGCCAGCAGCTTATTCTCGGGGGCCACCGCAGATACGCAGTATTTT. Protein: CASSLFSGATADTQYF.

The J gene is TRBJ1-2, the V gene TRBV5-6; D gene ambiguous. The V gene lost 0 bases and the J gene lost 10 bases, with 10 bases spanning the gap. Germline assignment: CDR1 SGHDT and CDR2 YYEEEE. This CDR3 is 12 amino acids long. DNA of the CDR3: TGTGCCAGCAGCTTGGTAGGGAACGTCTACACCTTC. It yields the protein CASSLVGNVYTF. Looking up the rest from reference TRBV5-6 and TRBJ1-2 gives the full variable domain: DAGVTQSPTHLIKTRGQQVTLRCSPKSGHDTVSWYQQALGQGPQFIFQYYEEEERQRGNFPDRFSGHQFPNYSSELNVNALLLGDSALYLCASSLVGNVYTFGSGTRLTVV.

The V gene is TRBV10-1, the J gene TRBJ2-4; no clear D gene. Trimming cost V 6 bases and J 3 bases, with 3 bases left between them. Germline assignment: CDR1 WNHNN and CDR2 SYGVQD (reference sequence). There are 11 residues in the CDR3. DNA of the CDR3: TGCGCCAGCAGACTCAAAAACATTCAGTACTTC. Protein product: CASRLKNIQYF.

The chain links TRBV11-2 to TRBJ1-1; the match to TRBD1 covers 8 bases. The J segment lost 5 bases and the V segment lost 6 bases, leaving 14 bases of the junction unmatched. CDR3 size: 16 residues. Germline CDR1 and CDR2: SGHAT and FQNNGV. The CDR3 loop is CASSYQGQGALTEAFF. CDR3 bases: TGTGCCAGCAGTTACCAGGGGCAGGGGGCTCTTACTGAAGCTTTCTTT.

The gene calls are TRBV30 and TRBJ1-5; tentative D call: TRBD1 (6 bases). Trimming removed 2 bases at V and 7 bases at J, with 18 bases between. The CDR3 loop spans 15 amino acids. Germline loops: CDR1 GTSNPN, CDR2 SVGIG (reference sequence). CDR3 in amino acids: CAWSPGTPGGQPQHF. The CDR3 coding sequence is TGTGCCTGGAGTCCCGGGACACCGGGTGGCCAGCCCCAGCATTTT.

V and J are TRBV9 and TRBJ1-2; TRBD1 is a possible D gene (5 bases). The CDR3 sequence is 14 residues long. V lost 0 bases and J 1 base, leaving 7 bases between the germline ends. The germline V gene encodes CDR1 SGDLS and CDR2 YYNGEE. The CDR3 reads CASSVGGDNYGYTF. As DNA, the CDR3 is TGTGCCAGCAGCGTAGGGGGGGATAACTATGGCTACACCTTC. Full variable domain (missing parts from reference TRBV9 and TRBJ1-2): DSGVTQTPKHLITATGQRVTLRCSPRSGDLSVYWYQQSLDQGLQFLIQYYNGEERAKGNILERFSAQQFPDLHSELNLSSLELGDSALYFCASSVGGDNYGYTFGSGTRLTVV.

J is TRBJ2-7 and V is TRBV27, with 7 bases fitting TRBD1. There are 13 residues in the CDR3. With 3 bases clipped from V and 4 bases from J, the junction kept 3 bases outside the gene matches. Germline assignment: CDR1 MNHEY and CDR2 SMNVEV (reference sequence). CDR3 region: CASSLGTAYEQYF. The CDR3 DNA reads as TGTGCCAGCAGTTTGGGGACAGCTTACGAGCAGTACTTC.